Reported below is one T cell receptor beta chain. As yet, its antigen is unknown. TCRs were sequenced from a few patients responding to pembrolizumab. Assay used: immunoSEQ multiplex PCR; TCRdb lists only in-frame clones, some missing. This table has tens of thousands of clones, approximately 84% appearing once. CDR3 length: 13 residues. V shed 3 bases and J shed 4 bases, with 7 bases lying between them. Looked up from germline, CDR1 is MNHNS and CDR2 is SASEGT. The source of the sample is a study of PD-1 blockade in mismatch repair-deficient tumors. Study-level results: Tumor-resident clones, often undetectable pretreatment in blood, expanded then contracted after pembrolizumab.

The chain uses TRBV6-1 and TRBJ1-5; the D is unclear. Sample: peripheral blood, taken 12 weeks after starting pembrolizumab. The receptor was isolated from an adult with mismatch repair-deficient cancer. In nucleotides, the CDR3 is TGTGCCAGCAGTGATGTTGGTAATCAGCCCCAGCATTTT. It encodes CASSDVGNQPQHF.